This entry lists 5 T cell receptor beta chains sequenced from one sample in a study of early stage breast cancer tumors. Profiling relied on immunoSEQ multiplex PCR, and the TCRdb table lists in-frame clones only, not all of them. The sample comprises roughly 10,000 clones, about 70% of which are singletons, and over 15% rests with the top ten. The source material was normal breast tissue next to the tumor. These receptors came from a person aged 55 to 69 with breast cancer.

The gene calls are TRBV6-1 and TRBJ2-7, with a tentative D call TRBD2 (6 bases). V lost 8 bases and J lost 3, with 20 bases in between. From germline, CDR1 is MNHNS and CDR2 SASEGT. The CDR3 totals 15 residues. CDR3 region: CASSTEGGRNYEQYF. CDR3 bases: TGTGCCAGCTCAACGGAGGGAGGCAGGAACTACGAGCAGTACTTC.

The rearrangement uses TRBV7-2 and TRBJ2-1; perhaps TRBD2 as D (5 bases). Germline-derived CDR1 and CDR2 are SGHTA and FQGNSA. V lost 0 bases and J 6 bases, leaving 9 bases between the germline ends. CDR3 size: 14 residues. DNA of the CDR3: TGTGCCAGCAGCTTAGCGACTAAGTTCAATGAGCAGTTCTTC. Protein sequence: CASSLATKFNEQFF. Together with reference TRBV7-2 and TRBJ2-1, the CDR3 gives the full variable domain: GAGVSQSPSNKVTEKGKDVELRCDPISGHTALYWYRQSLGQGLEFLIYFQGNSAPDKSGLPSDRFSAERTGGSVSTLTIQRTQQEDSAVYLCASSLATKFNEQFFGPGTRLTVL.

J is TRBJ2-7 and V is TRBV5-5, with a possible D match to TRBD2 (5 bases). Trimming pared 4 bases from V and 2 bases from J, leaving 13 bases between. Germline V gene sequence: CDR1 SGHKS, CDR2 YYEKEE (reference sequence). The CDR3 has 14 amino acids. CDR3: CASSITAATYEQYF. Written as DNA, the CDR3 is TGTGCCAGCAGCATAACAGCGGCGACCTACGAGCAGTACTTC.

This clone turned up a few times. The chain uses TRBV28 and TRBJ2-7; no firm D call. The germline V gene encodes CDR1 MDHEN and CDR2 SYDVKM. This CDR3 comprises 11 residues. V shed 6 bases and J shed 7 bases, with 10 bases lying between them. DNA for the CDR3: TGTGCCAGCAGCCCCCGGCGGGAGCAGTACTTC. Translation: CASSPRREQYF.

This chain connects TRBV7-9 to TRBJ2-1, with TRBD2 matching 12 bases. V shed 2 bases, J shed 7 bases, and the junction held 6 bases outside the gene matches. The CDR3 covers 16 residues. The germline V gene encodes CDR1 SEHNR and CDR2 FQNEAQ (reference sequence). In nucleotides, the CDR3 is TGTGCCAGCAGCTTAATTCTTGGACTAGCGGGAAATGAGCAGTTCTTC. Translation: CASSLILGLAGNEQFF. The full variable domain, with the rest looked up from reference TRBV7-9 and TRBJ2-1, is DTGVSQNPRHKITKRGQNVTFRCDPISEHNRLYWYRQTLGQGPEFLTYFQNEAQLEKSRLLSDRFSAERPKGSFSTLEIQRTEQGDSAMYLCASSLILGLAGNEQFFGPGTRLTVL.